The 15 T cell receptor beta chains presented below share a single source sample, sequenced in a study of control samples from healthy donors and cancer patients (dated by TCRdb to 2018 to 2020). The library relied on the immunoSEQ multiplex PCR assay. The clones in this table, taken by TCRdb from immuneACCESS, are in-frame only. Not every clone is retained; where verified, under half of the shortfall comes from an unresolved V gene, and the cause of the rest is unknown. Present in this sample are 20,000 to 25,000 clones, 84% of which were seen just once. The top ten clonotypes cover roughly 25% of the sample. Sequenced input: PBMCs. These receptors were collected from a man in his 60s with colorectal cancer.

This chain links TRBV4-1 with TRBJ2-2; D remains unclear. The germline CDR1 and CDR2 sequences are MGHRA and YSYEKL. This CDR3 is 15 amino acids long. V dropped 4 bases and J dropped 3 bases, with 12 bases sitting between them. The CDR3 protein is CASSPGSADTGELFF. The CDR3 DNA reads TGCGCCAGCAGCCCGGGCAGTGCTGACACCGGGGAGCTGTTTTTT.

This sequence joins TRBV6-5 and TRBJ2-2; TRBD2 matches 11 bases. Trimming removed 11 bases from V and 6 bases from J; junction bases left unmatched: 8. The CDR3 is made up of 14 amino acids. Germline V CDR1 and CDR2: MNHEY, SVGAGI. CDR3 sequence (DNA): TGTGCCGGCATGGGGACTAGCGGCGCCGGGGAGCTGTTTTTT. Translation: CAGMGTSGAGELFF.

CDR3 DNA sequence: TGCGCCCATTCCCTGGGGGGGGTGAATAGCAATCAGCCCCAGCATTTT. Amino acids: CAHSLGGVNSNQPQHF. The chain links TRBV4-3 to TRBJ1-5; weak D call: TRBD1 (5 bases). CDR1 and CDR2 from the germline V gene are LGHNA and YSLEER. Trimming removed 11 bases from V and 0 bases from J, with 20 bases in between. CDR3 length equals 16 residues.

The V call is TRBV3-1 (or the pseudogene TRBV3-2), the J call TRBJ1-2, with D unresolved. The CDR3 runs to 13 residues. The ends were cut back, 3 bases at V and 2 bases at J, with 7 bases in the middle. Germline CDR1 reads LGHDT; CDR2 reads YNNKEL (reference sequence). The CDR3 loop is CASSHGLNYGYTF. The CDR3 nucleotides are TGTGCCAGCAGCCATGGGCTGAACTATGGCTACACCTTC.

This rearrangement joins TRBV2 to TRBJ1-1; 9 bases are a match to TRBD1. CDR3 length: 13 residues. V trimming: 6 bases; J trimming: 6 bases; junction bases outside the gene matches: 5. The V gene's germline CDR1 is SNHLY and CDR2 FYNNEI. The DNA of the CDR3 is TGTGCCAGCAGGGACAGGGGTATACCTGAAGCTTTCTTT. Amino acids: CASRDRGIPEAFF. Drawing the rest from reference TRBV2 and TRBJ1-1, the complete variable domain is EPEVTQTPSHQVTQMGQEVILRCVPISNHLYFYWYRQILGQKVEFLVSFYNNEISEKSEIFDDQFSVERPDGSNFTLKIRSTKLEDSAMYFCASRDRGIPEAFFGQGTRLTVV.

In this sample, this clone turned up a few times. This chain uses TRBV4-1 with TRBJ2-6; D call uncertain. CDR3 length: 17 amino acids. Germline CDR1 reads MGHRA; CDR2 reads YSYEKL. Trimming shortened V by 0 bases and J by 2 bases, and 11 bases separated the two germline ends. CDR3 nucleotide sequence: TGCGCCAGCAGCCAAGATCCCCCAGGCCCTGGGGCCAACGTCCTGACTTTC. Its protein is CASSQDPPGPGANVLTF.

The chain carries TRBV20-1 and TRBJ2-1; D remains unclear. The CDR3 is 11 amino acids. Germline loops: CDR1 DFQATT, CDR2 SNEGSKA (reference sequence). V was shortened by 7 bases and J by 5 bases, with 9 bases between the two germline ends. CDR3: CSGTGNNEQFF. The DNA of the CDR3 is TGCAGTGGTACGGGCAACAATGAGCAGTTCTTC.

This clone was observed once. For the CDR3, the DNA is TGTGCCAGCAGTGAGGGCAGGGGGGGAGCTTTCTTT. This codes for CASSEGRGGAFF. V and J are TRBV2 and TRBJ1-1; 7 positions agree with TRBD1. The V gene end was trimmed by 3 bases and the J gene end by 10 bases; junction bases not matched to a gene: 5. CDR3 length: 12 residues. Germline lookup yields CDR1 SNHLY and CDR2 FYNNEI.

CDR3: CATRPANTGELFF. For the CDR3, the DNA is TGTGCCACCCGGCCAGCGAACACCGGGGAGCTGTTTTTT. J is TRBJ2-2 and V is TRBV24-1; D not resolved. This CDR3 comprises 13 residues. The germline V gene encodes CDR1 KGHDR and CDR2 SFDVKD. V shed 9 bases and J shed 0 bases, with 7 bases lying between them.

The chain recombines TRBV7-9 with TRBJ1-3, with 7 nucleotides matching TRBD1. Trimming took 8 bases from V and 3 from J; bases not matched to a gene: 1. The CDR3 length is 12 residues. Germline lookup yields CDR1 SEHNR and CDR2 FQNEAQ (reference sequence). In DNA, the CDR3 is TGTGCCAGCGGGACAGATGGAAACACCATATATTTT. Amino acid sequence: CASGTDGNTIYF.

The chain has TRBV5-1 and TRBJ1-1, with 7 bases fitting TRBD1. J gave up 2 bases and V 4 bases, and 2 bases lay outside the gene matches. The germline CDR1 and CDR2 sequences are SGHRS and YFSETQ. The CDR3 consists of 13 residues. In DNA, the CDR3 is TGCGCCAGCAGCGGGACAGTCAACACTGAAGCTTTCTTT. The encoded protein is CASSGTVNTEAFF. Variable domain in full (rest from reference TRBV5-1 and TRBJ1-1): KAGVTQTPRYLIKTRGQQVTLSCSPISGHRSVSWYQQTPGQGLQFLFEYFSETQRNKGNFPGRFSGRQFSNSRSEMNVSTLELGDSALYLCASSGTVNTEAFFGQGTRLTVV.

The rearrangement uses TRBV5-1 and TRBJ1-4; 9 bases are a match to TRBD1. V lost 3 bases and J lost 2; bases outside the gene matches: 2. Germline V lookup: CDR1 SGHRS, CDR2 YFSETQ. CDR3 size: 15 residues. The CDR3 region has the DNA TGCGCCAGCAGCTCCGGGACAGGGACTAATGAAAAACTGTTTTTT. Translation gives CASSSGTGTNEKLFF.

The genes are TRBV10-3 and TRBJ1-2; weak D call: TRBD1 (5 bases). V lost 4 bases to trimming and J lost 4 bases, with 13 bases between them. The length of the CDR3 is 14 residues. Germline-derived CDR1 and CDR2 are ENHRY and SYGVKD. CDR3 protein: CAISGGTGRYGYTF. The CDR3 region has the DNA TGTGCCATCAGTGGGGGGACGGGCCGCTATGGCTACACCTTC.

This clone has a single count. The chain has TRBV19 and TRBJ2-2; possible D gene TRBD1, 5 bases. Germline loops: CDR1 LNHDA, CDR2 SQIVND (reference sequence). V was cut by 0 bases and J by 5 bases, with 16 bases left in between. This CDR3 contains 17 residues. The CDR3, as DNA: TGTGCCAGTAGTATAGATTACAGACAGACGAGGACCGGGGAGCTGTTTTTT. Amino acids: CASSIDYRQTRTGELFF. Complete variable domain (other parts from reference TRBV19 and TRBJ2-2): DGGITQSPKYLFRKEGQNVTLSCEQNLNHDAMYWYRQDPGQGLRLIYYSQIVNDFQKGDIAEGYSVSREKKESFPLTVTSAQKNPTAFYLCASSIDYRQTRTGELFFGEGSRLTVL.

The V and J genes are TRBV7-2 and TRBJ2-2; TRBD2 matches at 9 bases. The length of the CDR3 is 15 residues. Germline CDR1 SGHTA, CDR2 FQGNSA. Trimming removed 0 bases from V and 5 bases from J; junction bases left unmatched: 1. DNA for the CDR3: TGTGCCAGCAGCTTAGCTAGCGGGGGTACCGGGGAGCTGTTTTTT. Translating gives CASSLASGGTGELFF.